Shown below are 2 T cell receptor beta chains from a single sample sequenced in a study of CD8 T cells in ankylosing spondylitis. TCRdb passed the 5' RACE reads through MiXCR, listing each CDR3 protein once. The table records a few hundred thousand distinct CDR3 sequences, around 22% of them present only once. Overall study findings and caveats: One TCR beta motif, made up of several highly homologous variants, appeared characteristic of ankylosing spondylitis blood.

No antigens are known for them. The specimen was blood, either unsorted or a sorted T cell fraction (not recorded which). Receptors originate from a male donor with ankylosing spondylitis.

The genes are TRBV9 and TRBJ2-1; 9 bases line up with TRBD2. Trimming cost V 4 bases and J 3 bases; bases outside gene matches: 8. This CDR3 comprises 16 residues. Germline CDR1 and CDR2: SGDLS and YYNGEE. CDR3 DNA: TGTGCCAGCAGCCCCCGGTGGACTAGCGTCTACAATGAGCAGTTCTTC. Amino acids: CASSPRWTSVYNEQFF.

The chain carries TRBV7-6 and TRBJ2-1; 9 positions agree with TRBD1. The V gene end was trimmed by 4 bases and the J gene end by 8 bases; junction bases not matched to a gene: 6. The germline gives CDR1 SGHVS, CDR2 FNYEAQ. The CDR3 loop spans 14 amino acids. The CDR3 nucleotides are TGTGCCAGCAGCTGGGGACAGGGTCTGGATGAGCAGTTCTTC. Translation: CASSWGQGLDEQFF.